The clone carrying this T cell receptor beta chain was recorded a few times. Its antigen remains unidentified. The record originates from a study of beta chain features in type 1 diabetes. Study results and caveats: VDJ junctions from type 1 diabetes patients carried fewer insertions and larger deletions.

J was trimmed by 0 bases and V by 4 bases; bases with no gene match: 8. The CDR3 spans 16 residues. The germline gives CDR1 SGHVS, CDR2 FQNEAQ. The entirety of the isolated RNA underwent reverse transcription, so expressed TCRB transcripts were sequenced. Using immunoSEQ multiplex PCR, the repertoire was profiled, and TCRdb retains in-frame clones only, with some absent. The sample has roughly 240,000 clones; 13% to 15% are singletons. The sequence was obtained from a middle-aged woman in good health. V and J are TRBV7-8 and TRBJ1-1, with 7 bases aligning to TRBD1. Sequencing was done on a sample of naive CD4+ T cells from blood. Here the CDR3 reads CASSWGAGGMNTEAFF. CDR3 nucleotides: TGTGCCAGCAGCTGGGGAGCAGGGGGGATGAACACTGAAGCTTTCTTT.